This is a list of T cell receptor beta chains from one sample in a study of beta chain features in type 1 diabetes. Profiled with immunoSEQ multiplex PCR; TCRdb holds only in-frame clones, not every one. This table has about 900,000 clones, around a sixth appearing once. Sequencing was done on a sample of naive CD4+ T cells from blood. These receptors all stem from a woman aged 18-29 years in good health. Each CDR3 is given with its conserved first and last residue. A D gene is named only where the DNA matches it firmly. Clone size is stated in some rows and not others, as once, few, many or a class when expanded.

j_call	d_call	v_call	clone_size	cdr3_nt	cdr3_aa
TRBJ2-7	-	TRBV11-2	few	TGTGCCAGCAGCTTAGAGCGGAACCTCTACGAGCAGTACTTC	CASSLERNLYEQYF
TRBJ2-2	TRBD2	TRBV4-3	few	TGCGCCAGCAGCCGATTAGCGGGAGGAACCCTGAACACCGGGGAGCTGTTTTTT	CASSRLAGGTLNTGELFF
TRBJ2-7	-	TRBV7-2	-	TGTGCCAGCAGCTTAGCCAGGACCTCCTACGAGCAGTACTTC	CASSLARTSYEQYF
TRBJ2-5	TRBD1	TRBV7-2	-	TGTGCCAGCAGCAACAGGGGCGGGGAGACCCAGTACTTC	CASSNRGGETQYF
TRBJ2-5	-	TRBV18	-	TGTGCCAGCTCACCGTTACGACCGGATCAAGAGACCCAGTACTTC	CASSPLRPDQETQYF
TRBJ2-5	-	TRBV25-1	few	TGTGCCAGCAGTCGCGAGACAGGCTTGGAGACCCAGTACTTC	CASSRETGLETQYF
TRBJ2-2	TRBD2	TRBV7-6	-	TGTGCCAGCAGCCCAGCCGCGGGAGAGGTCGGGGAGCTGTTTTTT	CASSPAAGEVGELFF
TRBJ2-7	-	TRBV7-6	-	TGTGCCAGCAGCTTAGCACCAACCGGGCCCGCTGCCGAGCAGTACTTC	CASSLAPTGPAAEQYF
TRBJ2-7	-	TRBV7-9	-	TGTGCCAGCAGCTTAGGGGTAGCGGCAGACTACGAGCAGTACTTC	CASSLGVAADYEQYF
TRBJ2-3	TRBD2	TRBV10-3	-	TGTGCCATCAGCGGCGGGAGGGACGCAGATACGCAGTATTTT	CAISGGRDADTQYF
TRBJ2-3	-	TRBV19	-	TGTGCCAGTAGTTGGGGGGATTCCACAGATACGCAGTATTTT	CASSWGDSTDTQYF
TRBJ1-3	-	TRBV15	-	TGTGCCACCAGCAGAGATAACGGGCCTGGAAACACCATATATTTT	CATSRDNGPGNTIYF
TRBJ2-1	-	TRBV7-9	-	TGTGCCAGCAGCCGATTACTAGTTGGGCCCGAGCAGTTCTTC	CASSRLLVGPEQFF
TRBJ1-2	TRBD1	TRBV7-2	-	TGTGCCAGCAGACCTACAGGGGGCGCTTTGGGCTACACCTTC	CASRPTGGALGYTF
TRBJ2-1	TRBD2	TRBV12-5	few	TGTGCTAGTGGTGCCGGACTAGCGGGAACCGTACGGGAGTACAATGAGCAGTTCTTC	CASGAGLAGTVREYNEQFF
TRBJ2-3	TRBD2	TRBV4-3	-	TGCGCCAGCAGCCAAGATCCTTTGGCGGGAGTTGCAGATACGCAGTATTTT	CASSQDPLAGVADTQYF
TRBJ2-1	TRBD2	TRBV29-1	-	TGCAGCGTTGCTAGCGGGGGTGAGCAGTTCTTC	CSVASGGEQFF
TRBJ2-3	TRBD1	TRBV6-5	few	TGTGCCAGCCGGGACAGGGTCCCAGATACGCAGTATTTT	CASRDRVPDTQYF
TRBJ1-2	-	TRBV19	-	TGTGCCAGTAGTATACCTCGGGGACCTAGGGGCTACACCTTC	CASSIPRGPRGYTF
TRBJ2-7	-	TRBV2	few	TGTGCCAGCAGTGATCGAAGGGCCGAGCAGTACTTC	CASSDRRAEQYF
TRBJ2-3	-	TRBV7-2	few	TGTGCCAGCAGCTTAGGGTGGAGCACAGATACGCAGTATTTT	CASSLGWSTDTQYF
TRBJ2-3	TRBD1	TRBV5-1	few	TGCGCCAGCAGCGCGGGACAGGGCACAGATACGCAGTATTTT	CASSAGQGTDTQYF
TRBJ2-7	-	TRBV23-1	-	TGCGCCAGCAGTCAATTCTGGGGGCCAGGGACGTACGAGCAGTACTTC	CASSQFWGPGTYEQYF
TRBJ2-1	TRBD2	TRBV7-2	few	TGTGCCAGCAGCTGGGGACTAGCGGGAGGGAATGAGCAGTTCTTC	CASSWGLAGGNEQFF
TRBJ2-1	TRBD1	TRBV10-3	few	TGTGCCACCGGGGGGACAGGGAAAAATGAGCAGTTCTTC	CATGGTGKNEQFF
TRBJ2-3	-	TRBV11-1	-	TGTGCCAGCAGCTTTGGGGGAGTGGCAGATACGCAGTATTTT	CASSFGGVADTQYF
TRBJ1-1	-	TRBV11-2	-	TGTGCCAGCAGCTTCATGGGGCTACGCGACACTGAAGCTTTCTTT	CASSFMGLRDTEAFF
TRBJ2-1	-	TRBV10-3	many	TGTGCCATCAGTGCGGCTACGGCTGAGCAGTTCTTC	CAISAATAEQFF
TRBJ2-1	-	TRBV5-4	-	TGTGCCAGCAGCAACCAGTCTCGTTGGAACAATGAGCAGTTCTTC	CASSNQSRWNNEQFF
TRBJ1-1	-	TRBV6-5	-	TGTGCCAGCAAAGTCGGGACCCGGGCTATGGGTGAAGCTTTCTTT	CASKVGTRAMGEAFF
TRBJ2-6	-	TRBV15	-	TGTGCCACCAGCAGTGACCCCCCGGGACGGCTATCTGGGGCCAACGTCCTGACTTTC	CATSSDPPGRLSGANVLTF
TRBJ2-7	TRBD2	TRBV5-1	few	TGCGCCAGCAGCTTGGGACTAGCGGAGATATACGAGCAGTACTTC	CASSLGLAEIYEQYF
TRBJ1-1	-	TRBV15	few	TGTGCCACCAGCAGAGAGCTCGCTATGAACACTGAAGCTTTCTTT	CATSRELAMNTEAFF
TRBJ1-5	-	TRBV23-1	-	TGCGCCAGCAGTCCCCTTCGACAGTACTATAGCAATCAGCCCCAGCATTTT	CASSPLRQYYSNQPQHF
TRBJ1-1	-	TRBV27	few	TGTGCCAGCAGTTCGGCGCTCCAGAAAGTAGCTTTCTTT	CASSSALQKVAFF
TRBJ2-1	-	TRBV11-2	few	TGTGCCAGCAGTCCGGGACTCCTATACAATGAGCAGTTCTTC	CASSPGLLYNEQFF
TRBJ2-7	-	TRBV28	-	TGTGCCAGCAGGATACAGGGCCACGAGCAGTACTTC	CASRIQGHEQYF
TRBJ2-7	-	TRBV9	few	TGTGCCAGCAGCGTAGGTGGGACGGGAACCTACGAGCAGTACTTC	CASSVGGTGTYEQYF
TRBJ2-7	-	TRBV2	-	TGTGCCAGCAGTGCAGTTGAGCAGTACTTC	CASSAVEQYF
TRBJ2-3	TRBD1	TRBV4-2	-	TGTGCCAGCAGCCAAGTGGGGACAGGCAGCACAGATACGCAGTATTTT	CASSQVGTGSTDTQYF
TRBJ2-7	-	TRBV4-1	-	TGCGCCAGCAGCCTCTCAAGAGCCGCCAGTAGCCCCTACGAGCAGTACTTC	CASSLSRAASSPYEQYF
TRBJ1-4	-	TRBV6-5	-	TGTGCCAGCAGTTACACCAGGGCTTTAGATGAAAAACTGTTTTTT	CASSYTRALDEKLFF
TRBJ2-1	-	TRBV7-3	-	TGTGCCAGCAGCTTTCTTTTGCTAGCGTTAGGCCTTAGGAATGAGCAGTTCTTC	CASSFLLLALGLRNEQFF
TRBJ2-7	-	TRBV7-9	-	TGTGCCAGCAGCTTCTCGGCCTACGAGCAGTACTTC	CASSFSAYEQYF
TRBJ1-1	TRBD1	TRBV7-9	-	TGTGCCAGCAGGCCCGGGACAGCGAACACTGAAGCTTTCTTT	CASRPGTANTEAFF
TRBJ2-3	-	TRBV6-5	few	TGTGCCAGCAGTCGGAATCGTGGAGATACGCAGTATTTT	CASSRNRGDTQYF
TRBJ1-5	-	TRBV28	few	TGTGCCACCGAGGAGTTCCGCAATCAGCCCCAGCATTTT	CATEEFRNQPQHF
TRBJ2-5	TRBD2	TRBV6-5	few	TGTGCCAGCAACCGGGGGGGGGAGACCCAGTACTTC	CASNRGGETQYF
TRBJ1-5	-	TRBV6-1	few	TGTGCCAGCAATTTAAGGTACAATCAGCCCCAGCATTTT	CASNLRYNQPQHF
TRBJ2-5	-	TRBV6-6	few	TGTGCCAGCATGAGTCAGCCAGCCGAAGAGACCCAGTACTTC	CASMSQPAEETQYF
TRBJ2-3	-	TRBV19	-	TGTGCCAGTAGTATACAGGGAGATACGCAGTATTTT	CASSIQGDTQYF